The entry below describes one TCR beta chain. V was pared by 0 bases and J by 3 bases, with 7 bases between. Germline V gene lookup returns CDR1 SGDLS and CDR2 YYNGEE. This CDR3 contains 13 residues. The sample originates from a study of OX40 agonist ivuxolimab in advanced cancers. The assay was immunoSEQ multiplex PCR, and TCRdb's table has in-frame clones only and misses some. Of roughly 56,000 clones listed, 87% are singletons. V gene TRBV9 combines with J gene TRBJ2-7; D ambiguous. Sequencing used CD4+ or CD8+ T cells sorted from blood, obtained in a trial of the OX40 agonist ivuxolimab. This sequence originates from an adult with an advanced solid tumor such as melanoma, head and neck, liver or kidney cancer. The CDR3 spells CASSVVPDYEQYF. Written as DNA, the CDR3 is TGTGCCAGCAGCGTAGTCCCTGACTACGAGCAGTACTTC.